This TCR beta chain was recorded in a study of blood T cell repertoires in COVID-19. Overall study: The United States, Italy and Spain were the sources of the acute and convalescent COVID-19 samples.

This CDR3 is built from 13 residues. The V end was cut by 3 bases, the J end by 7 bases, with 12 bases between. The germline V gene has CDR1 DFQATT and CDR2 SNEGSKA (reference sequence). Some clones are missing from TCRdb's copy, which holds only in-frame ones; the method was immunoSEQ multiplex PCR. The data contain approximately 49,000 clones, 75% to 85% of them singletons. This clonotype was sampled from a woman aged 55-69 years with acute or convalescent COVID-19. Sequenced: peripheral blood. V is TRBV20-1 and J is TRBJ2-2; D is undetermined. Here the CDR3 DNA reads TGCAGTGCTAGTCCTAGTCGCGTCGGGGAGCTGTTTTTT. Protein product: CSASPSRVGELFF.